Below, one T cell receptor (beta chain) is given with its context. The antigen it recognizes is unknown. Nothing much larger sits one base from this clone, and base qualities are not available. RNA was isolated from bulk unsorted tissue, and RNA quality was assessed with a NanoDrop ND-1000 and an Agilent 2100. Newly diagnosed lung cancer patients without prior chemotherapy who had been admitted for thoracic surgery in China between August and November 2014 were enrolled as donors. Anyone who had undergone radiotherapy or chemotherapy before, or who had another cancer at the same time, was left out of the study. Surgical tissue pieces of 1-2 cm3 were preserved in RNAlater solution and stored at -80 °C until use. The data were obtained in a study of tumor and adjacent non-tumor tissue in lung cancer (dated by TCRdb to the late 2010s). In terms of the full investigation: By cancer type, the cohort comprised some twelve adenocarcinoma patients, 2 squamous cell carcinoma patients and 1 small cell lung cancer patient. The 15 or so patients were aged about 30 to 76 years, included approximately ten men and 5 women, and had TNM stage I to III disease. In total, sequencing yielded 125,075,908 productive TCRbeta reads, which works out to an average of approximately 4 million reads per sample. Using bulk TCRbeta repertoires from under 18 lung cancer patients, the study set lung tumor tissue side by side with matched distant non-tumor lung tissue. TCRbeta CDR3 sequencing was performed on thirty paired specimens, with one tumor sample and one normal lung sample collected per patient.

General findings and caveats noted by the study authors: Because peripheral blood was not sequenced, blood TCRbeta repertoires in the lung cancer patients of the study were not examined. The cohort had only about 14 patients, and the authors noted that larger samples and more detailed clinical data are needed. Significantly higher TCR diversity (inverse Simpson) was observed in tumor tissue than in normal lung tissue (around 450 vs 150, P = 0.0075, Mann-Whitney U test). Neither the sequencing platform nor unique molecular identifiers are named or mentioned anywhere in the methods. A significantly larger cumulative share of the repertoire was made up by the top 100 clones in normal lung than in tumor tissue. TCR diversity was significantly higher in younger patients, and greater tumor TCR diversity was associated with shorter overall survival and shorter disease-free survival.

The CDR3 numbers 15 residues from cysteine through phenylalanine. The DNA shown is the 45-base CDR3, in frame from base 1. Looking up the germline V gene yields CDR1 SGHAT and CDR2 FQNNGV. Ends trimmed: V by 5 bases, J by 8 bases; bases unmatched to a gene: 10. Libraries were constructed by multiplex PCR. The sequencer listed for this sample is Illumina HiSeq 2500. TCRbeta libraries were built by three rounds of nested PCR using primers (Table S4), following protocols modified from ARM-PCR. Before sequencing, PCR products in the 200-500 bp range were cut out of the gel and cleaned up using the QIAquick gel extraction kit. The authors' pipeline ran thus. Reads were cleaned with Trimmomatic, merged with FLASH into complete CDR3 sequences, and assigned to V(D)J germline segments with MiTCR. Clonal diversity was computed as the inverse Simpson's index with VDJtools. A read counted as productive if the sequence was in-frame and lacked a premature stop codon. The public sequencing data were trimmed at Q25 with fastp and processed into clonotypes with MiXCR by TCRdb, which kept only in-frame beta chains. Here each entry gathers all rows of one CDR3 protein and keeps the most common genes and DNA. The V and J calls reflect TCRdb's pipeline rather than the authors' work. In this sample the table shows 75,000 to 95,000 distinct CDR3 sequences, 55% to 75% of which occur a single time. The ten top clones hold roughly 9% of the sample.

Sequenced sample: lung tumor tissue. The clonotype comes from a middle-aged woman with non-small cell lung cancer. The sequence joins TRBV11-2 to TRBJ2-2, and TRBD1 matches 8 of the central bases. The DNA is TGTGCCAGCAGCCCAAGTTCAGGGGGCTTAGGGGAGCTGTTTTTT. This gives the protein CASSPSSGGLGELFF.